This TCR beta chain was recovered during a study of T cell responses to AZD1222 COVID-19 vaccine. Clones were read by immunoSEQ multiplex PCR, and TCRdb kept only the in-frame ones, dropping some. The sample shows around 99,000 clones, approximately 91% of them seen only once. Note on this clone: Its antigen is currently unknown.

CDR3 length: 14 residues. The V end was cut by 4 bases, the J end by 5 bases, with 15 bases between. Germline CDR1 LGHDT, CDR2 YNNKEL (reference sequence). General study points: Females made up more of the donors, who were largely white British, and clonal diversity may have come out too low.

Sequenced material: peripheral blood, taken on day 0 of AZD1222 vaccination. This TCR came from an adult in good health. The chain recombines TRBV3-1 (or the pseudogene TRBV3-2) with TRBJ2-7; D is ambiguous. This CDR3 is CASSPMVASNEQYF. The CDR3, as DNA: TGTGCCAGCAGCCCCATGGTGGCCTCAAACGAGCAGTACTTC.